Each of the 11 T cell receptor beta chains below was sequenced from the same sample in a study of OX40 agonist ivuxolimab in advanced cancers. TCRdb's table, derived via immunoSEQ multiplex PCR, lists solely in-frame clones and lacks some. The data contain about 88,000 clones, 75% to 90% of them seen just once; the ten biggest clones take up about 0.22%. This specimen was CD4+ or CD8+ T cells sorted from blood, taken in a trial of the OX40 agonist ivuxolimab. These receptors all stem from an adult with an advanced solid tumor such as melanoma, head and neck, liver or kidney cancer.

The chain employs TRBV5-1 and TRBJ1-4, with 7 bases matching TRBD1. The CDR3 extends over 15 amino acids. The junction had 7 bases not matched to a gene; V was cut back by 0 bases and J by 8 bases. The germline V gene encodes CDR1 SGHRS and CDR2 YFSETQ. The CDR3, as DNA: TGCGCCAGCAGCTTGGAAGGGACAGTTTACGAAAAACTGTTTTTT. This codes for CASSLEGTVYEKLFF. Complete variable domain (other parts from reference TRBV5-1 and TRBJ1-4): KAGVTQTPRYLIKTRGQQVTLSCSPISGHRSVSWYQQTPGQGLQFLFEYFSETQRNKGNFPGRFSGRQFSNSRSEMNVSTLELGDSALYLCASSLEGTVYEKLFFGSGTQLSVL.

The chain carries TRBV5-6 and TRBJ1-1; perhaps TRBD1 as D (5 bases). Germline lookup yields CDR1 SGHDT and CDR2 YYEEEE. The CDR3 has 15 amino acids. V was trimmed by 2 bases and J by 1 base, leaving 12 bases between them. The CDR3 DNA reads TGTGCCAGCAGCTTCCCCGGGGGGGGGAACACTGAAGCTTTCTTT. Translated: CASSFPGGGNTEAFF.

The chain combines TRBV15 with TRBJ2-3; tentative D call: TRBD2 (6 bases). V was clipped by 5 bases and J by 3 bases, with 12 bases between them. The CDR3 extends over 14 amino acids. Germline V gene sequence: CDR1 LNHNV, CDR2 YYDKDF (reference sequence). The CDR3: CATSPHGTTDTQYF. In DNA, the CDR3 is TGTGCCACCAGCCCGCATGGGACTACAGATACGCAGTATTTT. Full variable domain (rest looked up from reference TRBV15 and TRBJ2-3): DAMVIQNPRYQVTQFGKPVTLSCSQTLNHNVMYWYQQKSSQAPKLLFHYYDKDFNNEADTPDNFQSRRPNTSFCFLDIRSPGLGDTAMYLCATSPHGTTDTQYFGPGTRLTVL.

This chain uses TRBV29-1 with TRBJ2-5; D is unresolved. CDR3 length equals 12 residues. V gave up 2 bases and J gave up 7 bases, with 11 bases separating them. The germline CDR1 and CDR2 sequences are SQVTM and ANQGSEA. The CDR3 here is CSVETLSGTQYF. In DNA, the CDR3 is TGCAGCGTTGAAACCCTGTCAGGGACCCAGTACTTC.

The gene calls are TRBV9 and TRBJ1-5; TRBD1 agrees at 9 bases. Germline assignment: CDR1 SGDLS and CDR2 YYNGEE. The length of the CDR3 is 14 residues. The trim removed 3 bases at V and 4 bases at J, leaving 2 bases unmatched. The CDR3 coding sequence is TGTGCCAGCAGCGGGGGGACAGGGAATCAGCCCCAGCATTTT. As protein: CASSGGTGNQPQHF.

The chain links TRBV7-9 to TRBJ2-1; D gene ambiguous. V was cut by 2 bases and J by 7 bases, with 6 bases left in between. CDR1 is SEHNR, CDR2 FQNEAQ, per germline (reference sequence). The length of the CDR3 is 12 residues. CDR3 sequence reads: CASSLLANEQFF. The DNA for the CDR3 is TGTGCCAGCAGCTTATTAGCAAATGAGCAGTTCTTC.

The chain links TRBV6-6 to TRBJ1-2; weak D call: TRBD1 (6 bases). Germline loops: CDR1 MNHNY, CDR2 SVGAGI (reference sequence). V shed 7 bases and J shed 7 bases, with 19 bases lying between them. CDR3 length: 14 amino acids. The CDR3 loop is CASTQDSGFGGYTF. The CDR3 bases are TGTGCCAGCACTCAGGACAGTGGCTTTGGTGGCTACACCTTC.

As DNA, the CDR3 is TGTGCCAGCAGTTACTCGATGAGCCTGTCCCAGCATTTT. Translated, it gives CASSYSMSLSQHF. This rearrangement joins TRBV6-6 to TRBJ1-5; D not certain. The CDR3 loop spans 13 amino acids. The germline V gene encodes CDR1 MNHNY and CDR2 SVGAGI (reference sequence). V dropped 0 bases and J dropped 11 bases, with 11 bases sitting between them.

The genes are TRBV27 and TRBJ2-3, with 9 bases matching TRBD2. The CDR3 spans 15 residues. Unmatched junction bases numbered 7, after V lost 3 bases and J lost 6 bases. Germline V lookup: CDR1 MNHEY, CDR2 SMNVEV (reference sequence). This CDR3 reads CASSLRRGGPDTQYF. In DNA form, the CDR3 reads TGTGCCAGCAGTTTGCGGCGGGGGGGCCCCGATACGCAGTATTTT.

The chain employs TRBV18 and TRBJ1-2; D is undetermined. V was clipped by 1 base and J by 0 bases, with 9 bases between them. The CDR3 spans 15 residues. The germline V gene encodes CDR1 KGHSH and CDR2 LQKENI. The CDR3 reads CASSPRQHANYGYTF. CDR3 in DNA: TGTGCCAGCTCACCACGGCAGCATGCTAACTATGGCTACACCTTC.

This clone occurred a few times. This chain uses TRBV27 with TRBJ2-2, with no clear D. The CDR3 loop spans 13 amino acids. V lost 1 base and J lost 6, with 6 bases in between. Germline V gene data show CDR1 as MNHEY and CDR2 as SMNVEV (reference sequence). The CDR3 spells CASSLYGPGELFF. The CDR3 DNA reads TGTGCCAGCAGTTTATATGGGCCCGGGGAGCTGTTTTTT.